The entry below describes one T cell receptor (beta chain). Germline V gene data show CDR1 as MGHRA and CDR2 as YSYEKL. The J segment lost 7 bases and the V segment lost 0 bases, leaving 8 bases of the junction unmatched. CDR3 length equals 17 residues. In the study's own analysis: How many nucleated cells were present was estimated from reference gene primer amplification. Clones were read by immunoSEQ multiplex PCR, and TCRdb kept only the in-frame ones, dropping some. The V and J calls and clone size are taken from that table; D and trimming were inferred from the DNA. The repertoire holds roughly 170,000 clones, with 85% to 90% as singletons. The data were taken from a study of blood T cell repertoires in COVID-19. Study details: The samples span acute and convalescent COVID-19 from the United States, Italy and Spain. Sample material is recorded as cDNA or gDNA derived from T cells, B-cell-depleted T cells, or PBMCs.

The chain links TRBV4-1 to TRBJ2-7; 14 positions match TRBD2. Sequenced: peripheral blood. The clonotype was recovered from a woman in her sixties or seventies with COVID-19, enrolled during active disease. Written as DNA, the CDR3 is TGCGCCAGCAGCCAAGACATCGGGACTAGCGGGAGCCAGGAGCAGTACTTC. Translation gives CASSQDIGTSGSQEQYF.